The next 32 T cell receptor beta chains were all read from a single sample in a study of CXCR3-negative and CXCR3-positive naive CD8 T cells. Preparation of TRB cDNA libraries relied on 5' RACE carrying UMI labels. TCRdb re-called the 5' RACE reads; every CDR3 protein appears as one record, without DNA. Its table records 70,000 to 100,000 distinct CDR3 sequences. The source material was naive CXCR3- CD8+ T cells from blood. Subset meaning: CD45RO-CCR7+CD27+CD95- naive CD8+ T cells lacking CXCR3 (TNR3-). These receptors were obtained from a human donor in good health. Some clones in this sample may be carry-over from other donors' samples.

This chain connects TRBV7-8 to TRBJ2-5; no DNA is available, so the TRBD1 call from TCRdb remains unchecked. CDR1 is SGHVS and CDR2 is FQNEAQ in the germline V gene. This CDR3 contains 15 residues. The CDR3 region is CASSPRATGEETQYF.

V is TRBV6-2 or TRBV6-3 and J is TRBJ2-1; TCRdb picks TRBD2, but there is no DNA to check that call. CDR3 length: 15 residues. CDR1 and CDR2 from the germline V gene are MNHEY and SVGEGT. CDR3 region: CASSPLAASYNEQFF.

The V gene is TRBV29-1, the J gene TRBJ2-1. Germline V gene sequence: CDR1 SQVTM, CDR2 ANQGSEA. The length of the CDR3 is 11 residues. The CDR3: CSVVLDNEQFF.

The rearrangement joins TRBV7-2 to TRBJ2-7; the TCRdb D gene call, TRBD1, has no DNA to confirm it. Germline CDR1 SGHTA, CDR2 FQGNSA. CDR3 length equals 19 residues. This chain's CDR3 is CASSFPGTGIAERSYEQYF.

V is TRBV20-1 and J is TRBJ2-7; TCRdb names TRBD1, which stays unverified in the absence of DNA. This CDR3 is 15 amino acids long. CDR1 and CDR2 from the germline V gene are DFQATT and SNEGSKA (reference sequence). The CDR3 sequence: CSAPTPTGNSYEQYF.

The gene calls are TRBV7-9 and TRBJ1-1; TCRdb indicates TRBD1, and absent DNA this call remains unverified. The germline gives CDR1 SEHNR, CDR2 FQNEAQ (reference sequence). The CDR3 contains 15 residues. Here the CDR3 reads CASSLADRGNTEAFF.

The chain recombines TRBV18 with TRBJ1-1. Germline CDR1 and CDR2: KGHSH and LQKENI. CDR3 length: 16 residues. CDR3 residues: CASSHDTTSLNTEAFF.

This chain connects TRBV7-2 to TRBJ2-1. Germline assignment: CDR1 SGHTA and CDR2 FQGNSA. The CDR3 extends over 12 amino acids. This CDR3 is CASSVPHNEQFF.

The chain joins TRBV25-1 to TRBJ2-3; TCRdb lists TRBD2, though no DNA is available to test this call. This CDR3 is 16 amino acids long. The germline V gene has CDR1 MGHDK and CDR2 SYGVNS. The CDR3 spells CASSELVAGAADTQYF.

The rearrangement joins TRBV29-1 to TRBJ2-1; TCRdb gives TRBD2 as the D gene, but with no DNA this cannot be confirmed. Looked up from germline, CDR1 is SQVTM and CDR2 is ANQGSEA. The CDR3 loop spans 16 amino acids. CDR3 loop: CSVEGASGGSYNEQFF.

The chain uses TRBV29-1 and TRBJ2-6; the D call from TCRdb, TRBD1, cannot be confirmed without DNA. The CDR3 contains 15 residues. Germline CDR1 reads SQVTM; CDR2 reads ANQGSEA. CDR3 protein: CSVADPGAGANVLTF. Variable domain in full (rest from reference TRBV29-1 and TRBJ2-6): SAVISQKPSRDICQRGTSLTIQCQVDSQVTMMFWYRQQPGQSLTLIATANQGSEATYESGFVIDKFPISRPNLTFSTLTVSNMSPEDSSIYLCSVADPGAGANVLTFGAGSRLTVL.

The chain joins TRBV6-1 to TRBJ1-5. Germline CDR1 is MNHNS and CDR2 is SASEGT. This CDR3 comprises 16 residues. The CDR3 protein is CASSEAGEYSNQPQHF.

The chain joins TRBV28 to TRBJ2-2; lacking DNA, the TRBD1 call made by TCRdb goes unchecked. This CDR3 is 13 amino acids long. The germline gives CDR1 MDHEN, CDR2 SYDVKM. The CDR3 sequence: CASRTGNTGELFF.

The CDR3 region is CASSLTGLPQETQYF. The rearrangement uses TRBV28 and TRBJ2-5; TCRdb proposes TRBD1, but this gene call is untestable without DNA. The CDR3 consists of 15 residues. Germline V gene data show CDR1 as MDHEN and CDR2 as SYDVKM.

The chain links TRBV6-2 or TRBV6-3 to TRBJ2-5; no DNA is available, so the TRBD2 call from TCRdb remains unchecked. Germline assignment: CDR1 MNHEY and CDR2 SVGEGT. The CDR3 is 13 residues long. The CDR3 sequence is CASSYGDGETQYF.

The chain is built from TRBV5-1 and TRBJ1-1. Germline V CDR1 and CDR2: SGHRS, YFSETQ. The length of the CDR3 is 16 residues. This CDR3 reads CASSAGPREVPTEAFF.

This chain connects TRBV11-2 to TRBJ2-2; without DNA, the TCRdb call of TRBD2 cannot be checked. CDR1 and CDR2 from the germline V gene are SGHAT and FQNNGV. This CDR3 contains 18 residues. CDR3 sequence reads: CASSLVPGTSGSRGELFF.

The rearrangement joins TRBV20-1 to TRBJ1-1. Germline lookup yields CDR1 DFQATT and CDR2 SNEGSKA (reference sequence). This CDR3 comprises 12 residues. CDR3 amino acids: CSAPWGNTEAFF.

This chain links TRBV10-3 with TRBJ1-1; TCRdb's assignment of TRBD1 cannot be checked, as there is no DNA. Per germline, CDR1 ENHRY and CDR2 SYGVKD. This CDR3 region has 15 residues. Here the CDR3 reads CAISDDRGAPTEAFF.

The J gene is TRBJ2-7, the V gene TRBV20-1; there is no DNA to check the TCRdb D call of TRBD1. The germline gives CDR1 DFQATT, CDR2 SNEGSKA (reference sequence). This CDR3 comprises 17 residues. The CDR3 spells CSARDAQGEPRPYEQYF.

The rearrangement uses TRBV6-2 or TRBV6-3 and TRBJ2-3. CDR1 is MNHEY and CDR2 is SVGEGT in the germline V gene. This CDR3 is built from 11 residues. This chain's CDR3 is CASRSTDTQYF.

The CDR3 loop reads CASSQDGLAGGPGELFF. The chain uses TRBV4-3 and TRBJ2-2; TCRdb lists TRBD2, though no DNA is available to test this call. The CDR3 spans 17 residues. Looked up from germline, CDR1 is LGHNA and CDR2 is YSLEER.

The chain has TRBV9 and TRBJ2-1; TCRdb's D gene call, TRBD2, goes unchecked for lack of DNA. The CDR3 spans 16 residues. CDR1 is SGDLS and CDR2 is YYNGEE in the germline V gene. The CDR3 here is CASSATRTSGKNEQFF.

The genes are TRBV7-9 and TRBJ2-1. CDR1 and CDR2 (germline): SEHNR, FQNEAQ (reference sequence). There are 13 residues in the CDR3. CDR3 loop: CASSLAVSYEQFF.

The chain links TRBV29-1 to TRBJ2-1. Germline CDR1 and CDR2: SQVTM and ANQGSEA. CDR3 length equals 12 residues. The CDR3 here is CSVDDSDNEQFF.

This chain uses TRBV7-2 with TRBJ2-7. The CDR3 totals 13 residues. The germline V gene encodes CDR1 SGHTA and CDR2 FQGNSA. The CDR3 here is CASRSVHSYEQYF.

The chain recombines TRBV19 with TRBJ2-1. Germline V gene data show CDR1 as LNHDA and CDR2 as SQIVND (reference sequence). CDR3 length: 16 residues. This CDR3 reads CASSPTRSRLHNEQFF.

This sequence joins TRBV12-3 or TRBV12-4 and TRBJ2-1. The CDR3 has 17 residues. The CDR3 protein is CASSLVFRVQLGDEQFF.

The V and J genes are TRBV29-1 and TRBJ2-2. The CDR3 spans 13 residues. Germline loops: CDR1 SQVTM, CDR2 ANQGSEA. The CDR3 sequence is CSVSRPNTGELFF.

This chain joins TRBV4-1 and TRBJ1-2; TCRdb gives TRBD1 as the D gene, but with no DNA this cannot be confirmed. Germline V CDR1 and CDR2: MGHRA, YSYEKL. The CDR3 contains 16 residues. The CDR3 sequence: CASSHPERQGAGGYTF.

This sequence joins TRBV7-2 and TRBJ2-7; TCRdb reports TRBD1, a call that lacks DNA to check it against. The V gene's germline CDR1 is SGHTA and CDR2 FQGNSA. This CDR3 has 15 amino acids. The CDR3 loop reads CASSLWLARGNEQYF.

The chain recombines TRBV28 with TRBJ2-7. Germline CDR1 MDHEN, CDR2 SYDVKM. The CDR3 extends over 13 amino acids. The CDR3 loop reads CASSFQVRYEQYF.